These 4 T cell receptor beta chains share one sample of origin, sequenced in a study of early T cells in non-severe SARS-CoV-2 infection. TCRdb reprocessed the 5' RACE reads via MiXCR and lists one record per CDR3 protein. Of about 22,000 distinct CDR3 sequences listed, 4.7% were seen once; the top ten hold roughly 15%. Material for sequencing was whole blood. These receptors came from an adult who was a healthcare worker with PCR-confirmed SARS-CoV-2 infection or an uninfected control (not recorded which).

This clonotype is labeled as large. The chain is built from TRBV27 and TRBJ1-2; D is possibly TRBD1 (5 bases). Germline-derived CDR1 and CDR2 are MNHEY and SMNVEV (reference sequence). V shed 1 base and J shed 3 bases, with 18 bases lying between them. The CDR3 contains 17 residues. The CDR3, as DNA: TGTGCCAGCAGTTTATATACCCCCGGGGCCGGGGACTATGGCTACACCTTC. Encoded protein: CASSLYTPGAGDYGYTF.

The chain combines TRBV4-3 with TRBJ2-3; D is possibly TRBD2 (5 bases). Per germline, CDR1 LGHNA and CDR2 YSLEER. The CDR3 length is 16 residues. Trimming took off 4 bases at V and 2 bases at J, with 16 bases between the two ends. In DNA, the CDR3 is TGCGCCAGCAGCCGGAGGACGCCGACTGCCACAGATACGCAGTATTTT. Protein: CASSRRTPTATDTQYF.

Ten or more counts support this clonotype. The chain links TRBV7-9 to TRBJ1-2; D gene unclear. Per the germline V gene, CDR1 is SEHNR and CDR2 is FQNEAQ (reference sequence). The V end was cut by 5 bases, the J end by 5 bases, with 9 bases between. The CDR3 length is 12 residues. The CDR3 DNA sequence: TGTGCCAGCAGCAGGCGGGCTTATGGCTACACCTTC. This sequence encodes CASSRRAYGYTF.

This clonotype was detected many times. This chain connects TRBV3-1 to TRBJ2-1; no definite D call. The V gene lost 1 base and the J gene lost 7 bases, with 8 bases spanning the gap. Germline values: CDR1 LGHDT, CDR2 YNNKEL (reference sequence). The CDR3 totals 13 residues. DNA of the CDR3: TGTGCCAGCAGCCAAGCGGCCGGAAATGAGCAGTTCTTC. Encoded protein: CASSQAAGNEQFF.